The 20 T cell receptor beta chains in this list originate from one sample, sequenced in a study of regulatory T cells in long-lasting Graves disease. To make TCR beta libraries, researchers used iRepertoire HTBI primers and Arm-PCR of CDR3 regions. TCRdb ran MiXCR on the multiplex PCR reads and lists one entry per CDR3 protein. The table records around 250,000 distinct CDR3 sequences, 15% to 20% of them present only once. Described time point: newly diagnosed GD, antithyroid drugs for less than 3 months. TCR sequences were obtained from RNA taken from PBMCs. The data were also submitted as part of a second study, on T cells in Graves' hyperthyroidism and ophthalmopathy.

The sample in question was peripheral blood mononuclear cells (PBMCs), obtained at new diagnosis, from a patient treated with antithyroid drugs. These receptors were taken from a woman aged 30 to 39 with Graves disease.

This clonotype was seen repeatedly, ten times or more. This chain's CDR3 is CSARDRGFGETQYF. The DNA of the CDR3 is TGCAGTGCTAGAGATAGGGGGTTTGGGGAGACCCAGTACTTC. This chain connects TRBV20-1 to TRBJ2-5; D might be TRBD1 (6 bases). Germline CDR1 and CDR2: DFQATT and SNEGSKA (reference sequence). V was shortened by 0 bases and J by 5 bases, with 13 bases between the two germline ends. The CDR3 extends over 14 amino acids.

This clonotype was found many times. The rearrangement links TRBV20-1 to TRBJ2-1; a possible D gene is TRBD2 (6 bases). Germline lookup yields CDR1 DFQATT and CDR2 SNEGSKA (reference sequence). The germline V and J ends were trimmed by 3 bases and 7 bases, with 13 bases remaining between them. The CDR3 covers 13 residues. The CDR3 loop is CSARFGAGNEQFF. The CDR3 nucleotides read TGCAGTGCTAGGTTTGGGGCGGGAAATGAGCAGTTCTTC.

This clonotype was seen ten or more times. The chain has TRBV10-3 and TRBJ1-3; perhaps TRBD1 as D (5 bases). Germline CDR1 ENHRY, CDR2 SYGVKD. V dropped 3 bases and J dropped 2 bases, with 17 bases sitting between them. The CDR3 covers 17 residues. The CDR3 coding sequence is TGTGCCATCAGTGATGGGGGGAGACACTCCACTGGAAACACCATATATTTT. Protein sequence: CAISDGGRHSTGNTIYF.

This clonotype was observed many times. The rearrangement links TRBV3-1 to TRBJ2-3, with 12 bases aligning to TRBD2. The CDR3 runs 16 residues. Germline lookup yields CDR1 LGHDT and CDR2 YNNKEL (reference sequence). The ends lost 3 bases at V and 0 bases at J; junction bases unmatched: 1. The CDR3 coding sequence is TGTGCCAGCAGCCACGGACTAGCGGGGAGCACAGATACGCAGTATTTT. Protein sequence: CASSHGLAGSTDTQYF.

Comment on this clonotype: A far larger clone is off by one base, so a read error is likely. The conserved final phenylalanine or tryptophan is absent from the CDR3, which likely points to a read error. CDR3 bases: TGCGCCAGCAGCTTGGCCATTGTGGGGGGGATCACAGATACGCAGTATTCT. Its protein is CASSLAIVGGITDTQYS. The rearrangement joins TRBV7-2 to TRBJ2-3, with TRBD2 identical over 7 bases. The CDR3 extends over 17 amino acids. Germline CDR1 and CDR2: SGHTA and FQGNSA.

This clonotype was recorded many times. This chain connects TRBV3-1 to TRBJ1-2, with D perhaps matching TRBD1 (5 bases). Germline V gene sequence: CDR1 LGHDT, CDR2 YNNKEL (reference sequence). The CDR3 runs to 14 residues. V lost 4 bases and J 6 bases, leaving 15 bases between the germline ends. The CDR3 loop is CASSRGPGDDGYTF. In DNA, the CDR3 is TGTGCCAGCAGCCGAGGCCCGGGGGACGATGGCTACACCTTC.

This clonotype turned up a few times. The V call is TRBV11-2, the J call TRBJ2-7, with D uncertain. This CDR3 has 11 amino acids. Germline-derived CDR1 and CDR2 are SGHAT and FQNNGV. V was cut by 4 bases and J by 9 bases, with 10 bases left in between. The CDR3 spells CASSSDLRQYF. Here the CDR3 DNA reads TGTGCCAGCAGCTCAGACTTGCGGCAGTACTTC.

The V and J genes are TRBV7-2 and TRBJ2-3, with TRBD2 matching over 11 bases. The J call may be faulty, since TRBJ2-5 better matches the DNA end. CDR3 size: 18 residues. Germline V gives CDR1 SGHTA, CDR2 FQGNSA. CDR3 DNA: TGTGCCAGCAGCTTACTTTATAGCGGGGGGGCCTTGGGTGAGACCCAGTACTTC. Translation gives CASSLLYSGGALGETQYF.

This clonotype was seen ten or more times. The rearrangement joins TRBV20-1 to TRBJ2-5, with D tentatively TRBD1 or TRBD2 (5 bases each). Trimming shortened V by 5 bases and J by 5 bases, and 21 bases separated the two germline ends. This CDR3 has 15 amino acids. The germline V gene encodes CDR1 DFQATT and CDR2 SNEGSKA (reference sequence). The CDR3 bases are TGCAGTGCTGTTCGGGACCCCTCAACATGGGAGACCCAGTACTTC. Translated: CSAVRDPSTWETQYF.

The chain recombines TRBV30 with TRBJ2-5; 9 bases fit TRBD1. V dropped 7 bases and J dropped 4; count of bases not matched to a gene: 7. The CDR3 contains 13 residues. Germline loops: CDR1 GTSNPN, CDR2 SVGIG (reference sequence). The CDR3 is CASDRGDSETQYF. The CDR3 DNA sequence: TGTGCCTCGGACAGGGGTGATTCAGAGACCCAGTACTTC.

This clonotype was counted many times. The chain links TRBV12-3 or TRBV12-4 to TRBJ2-1, with D unclear. The tail of the sequence fits TRBJ2-5 better, so the J call may be wrong. The CDR3 covers 14 residues. CDR3 in DNA: TGTGCCAGCAGTTTATCTATTTTGTTCGAGACCCAGTACTTC. Translation gives CASSLSILFETQYF.

This clonotype was seen ten or more times. Here the CDR3 reads CATSRDNGAGNTIYF. CDR3 DNA sequence: TGTGCCACCAGCAGAGACAACGGAGCTGGAAACACCATATATTTT. J is TRBJ1-3 and V is TRBV15; D not resolved. V lost 0 bases and J lost 2, with 8 bases in between. This CDR3 region has 15 residues. Germline values: CDR1 LNHNV, CDR2 YYDKDF (reference sequence).

Many counts were recorded for this clonotype. The CDR3 loop is CASSEVGTGEQYF. CDR3 nucleotides: TGCGCCAGCAGTGAGGTAGGGACCGGCGAGCAGTACTTC. This sequence joins TRBV10-1 and TRBJ2-7; TRBD1 or TRBD2 may be the D gene (5 bases each). This CDR3 spans 13 amino acids. Germline V lookup: CDR1 WNHNN, CDR2 SYGVQD (reference sequence). V gave up 2 bases and J gave up 6 bases, with 11 bases separating them.

This clonotype was observed at least ten times. This chain links TRBV28 with TRBJ2-7; D may be TRBD2 (5 bases). Looked up from germline, CDR1 is MDHEN and CDR2 is SYDVKM. The ends were cut back, 5 bases at V and 0 bases at J, with 11 bases in the middle. CDR3 length equals 14 residues. The CDR3 nucleotides read TGTGCCAGCAGTACGACGGGAACCTCCTACGAGCAGTACTTC. Its translation is CASSTTGTSYEQYF.

This clonotype has at least ten counts. The V gene is TRBV12-3 or TRBV12-4, the J gene TRBJ1-2, with unresolved D. With 5 bases removed from V and 10 bases from J, the gap between germline ends came to 17 bases. The CDR3 sequence is 13 residues long. CDR3 amino acids: CASSPSAEDAYTF. The CDR3 coding sequence is TGTGCCAGCAGTCCGTCGGCGGAGGACGCCTACACCTTC.

The chain has TRBV10-1 and TRBJ1-2, with D hard to call. The CDR3 runs 14 residues. V lost 0 bases and J lost 4, with 9 bases in between. Germline CDR1 WNHNN, CDR2 SYGVQD (reference sequence). CDR3 sequence (DNA): TGCGCCAGCAGTGAGTCAGGCCGATTCTATGGCTACACCTTC. Translation gives CASSESGRFYGYTF.

This clonotype was recorded many times. The chain joins TRBV11-2 to TRBJ2-5; 8 nucleotides align to TRBD2. CDR1 is SGHAT, CDR2 FQNNGV, per germline. This CDR3 is built from 16 residues. J lost 5 bases, V lost 1 base, and 9 bases had no gene match. CDR3 nucleotide sequence: TGTGCCAGCAGCTTAGGGTCCAACTTAGCGGGGGAGACCCAGTACTTC. This sequence encodes CASSLGSNLAGETQYF.

J is TRBJ2-5 and V is TRBV12-3 or TRBV12-4, with 8 bases lining up with TRBD2. V gave up 5 bases and J gave up 7 bases; unmatched junction bases: 12. The CDR3 covers 15 residues. As DNA, the CDR3 is TGTGCCAGCAGTCCACTAGCGGTGAGGGAGGGGACCCAGTACTTC. It specifies CASSPLAVREGTQYF.

Ten or more counts support this clonotype. Mismatch with germline at one junction end may stem from a read error. The chain is built from TRBV5-1 and TRBJ2-4, with a tentative D call TRBD2 (5 bases). The CDR3 runs 14 residues. Germline values: CDR1 SGHRS, CDR2 YFSETQ. The CDR3 DNA sequence: TGTGCCAGCAGCTTCCCTCGGGGTCTGGACATTCAGTACTTC. Amino acid sequence: CASSFPRGLDIQYF.

This clonotype was detected ten times or more. The chain links TRBV7-8 to TRBJ1-2; TRBD1 matches at 9 bases. The trim removed 4 bases at V and 5 bases at J, leaving 20 bases unmatched. The CDR3 is made up of 19 amino acids. Germline V gene sequence: CDR1 SGHVS, CDR2 FQNEAQ. CDR3: CASSSTSLQGAQRNYGYTF. CDR3 bases: TGTGCCAGCAGCTCCACATCATTACAGGGGGCGCAACGTAATTATGGCTACACCTTC.